These 5 T cell receptor beta chains share one sample of origin, sequenced in a study of T cell clusters in autoimmune cytopenias (dated by TCRdb to the late 2010s). For each sample, TRB amplification used roughly 270 ng of peripheral blood genomic DNA, equal to roughly 38,000 genome equivalents. TCRdb names Illumina MiSeq as the instrument used. TRB rearrangements were amplified by multiplex PCR using a touch-down protocol with TRB-A and TRB-B primer pools mixed in one tube. Through TCRdb reprocessing, the reads give one entry per CDR3 protein sequence; DNA is omitted. The sample's records list several thousand distinct CDR3 sequences. 4.5% to 5% of the sample comes from the top ten. The sequencing sample was made of peripheral blood. The receptors were sampled from a human donor with an autoimmune cytopenia or autoimmune hepatitis (not recorded which).

The V call is TRBV10-3, the J call TRBJ2-1. Looked up from germline, CDR1 is ENHRY and CDR2 is SYGVKD. The CDR3 runs 16 residues. The CDR3 spells CAISDSPVMALNEQFF.

This clonotype is deemed medium-sized (0.01 to 0.1%) by its frequency. The J gene is TRBJ1-1, the V gene TRBV7-9. Germline CDR1 is SEHNR and CDR2 is FQNEAQ (reference sequence). This CDR3 is 14 amino acids long. The CDR3: CASSPGTLSTEAFF.

This clonotype ranks as medium-sized in terms of frequency. The rearrangement links TRBV20-1 to TRBJ1-1; TCRdb designates TRBD1, a call that cannot be tested without DNA. Germline V lookup: CDR1 DFQATT, CDR2 SNEGSKA (reference sequence). The CDR3 extends over 14 amino acids. The CDR3 sequence: CSARDRGTNTEAFF.

The V call is TRBV11-2, the J call TRBJ1-4; the D call from TCRdb, TRBD1, cannot be confirmed without DNA. CDR3 length equals 15 residues. Germline lookup yields CDR1 SGHAT and CDR2 FQNNGV. CDR3 region: CASSYTTGLGEKLFF.

This clonotype counts as medium-sized by frequency. The chain combines TRBV30 with TRBJ1-5; checking the TCRdb D call of TRBD1 is not possible without DNA. Looked up from germline, CDR1 is GTSNPN and CDR2 is SVGIG (reference sequence). There are 14 residues in the CDR3. Here the CDR3 reads CAWSRDSSNQPQHF. Filled out from reference TRBV30 and TRBJ1-5, the complete variable domain reads SQTIHQWPATLVQPVGSPLSLECTVEGTSNPNLYWYRQAAGRGLQLLFYSVGIGQISSEVPQNLSASRPQDRQFILSSKKLLLSDSGFYLCAWSRDSSNQPQHFGDGTRLSIL.